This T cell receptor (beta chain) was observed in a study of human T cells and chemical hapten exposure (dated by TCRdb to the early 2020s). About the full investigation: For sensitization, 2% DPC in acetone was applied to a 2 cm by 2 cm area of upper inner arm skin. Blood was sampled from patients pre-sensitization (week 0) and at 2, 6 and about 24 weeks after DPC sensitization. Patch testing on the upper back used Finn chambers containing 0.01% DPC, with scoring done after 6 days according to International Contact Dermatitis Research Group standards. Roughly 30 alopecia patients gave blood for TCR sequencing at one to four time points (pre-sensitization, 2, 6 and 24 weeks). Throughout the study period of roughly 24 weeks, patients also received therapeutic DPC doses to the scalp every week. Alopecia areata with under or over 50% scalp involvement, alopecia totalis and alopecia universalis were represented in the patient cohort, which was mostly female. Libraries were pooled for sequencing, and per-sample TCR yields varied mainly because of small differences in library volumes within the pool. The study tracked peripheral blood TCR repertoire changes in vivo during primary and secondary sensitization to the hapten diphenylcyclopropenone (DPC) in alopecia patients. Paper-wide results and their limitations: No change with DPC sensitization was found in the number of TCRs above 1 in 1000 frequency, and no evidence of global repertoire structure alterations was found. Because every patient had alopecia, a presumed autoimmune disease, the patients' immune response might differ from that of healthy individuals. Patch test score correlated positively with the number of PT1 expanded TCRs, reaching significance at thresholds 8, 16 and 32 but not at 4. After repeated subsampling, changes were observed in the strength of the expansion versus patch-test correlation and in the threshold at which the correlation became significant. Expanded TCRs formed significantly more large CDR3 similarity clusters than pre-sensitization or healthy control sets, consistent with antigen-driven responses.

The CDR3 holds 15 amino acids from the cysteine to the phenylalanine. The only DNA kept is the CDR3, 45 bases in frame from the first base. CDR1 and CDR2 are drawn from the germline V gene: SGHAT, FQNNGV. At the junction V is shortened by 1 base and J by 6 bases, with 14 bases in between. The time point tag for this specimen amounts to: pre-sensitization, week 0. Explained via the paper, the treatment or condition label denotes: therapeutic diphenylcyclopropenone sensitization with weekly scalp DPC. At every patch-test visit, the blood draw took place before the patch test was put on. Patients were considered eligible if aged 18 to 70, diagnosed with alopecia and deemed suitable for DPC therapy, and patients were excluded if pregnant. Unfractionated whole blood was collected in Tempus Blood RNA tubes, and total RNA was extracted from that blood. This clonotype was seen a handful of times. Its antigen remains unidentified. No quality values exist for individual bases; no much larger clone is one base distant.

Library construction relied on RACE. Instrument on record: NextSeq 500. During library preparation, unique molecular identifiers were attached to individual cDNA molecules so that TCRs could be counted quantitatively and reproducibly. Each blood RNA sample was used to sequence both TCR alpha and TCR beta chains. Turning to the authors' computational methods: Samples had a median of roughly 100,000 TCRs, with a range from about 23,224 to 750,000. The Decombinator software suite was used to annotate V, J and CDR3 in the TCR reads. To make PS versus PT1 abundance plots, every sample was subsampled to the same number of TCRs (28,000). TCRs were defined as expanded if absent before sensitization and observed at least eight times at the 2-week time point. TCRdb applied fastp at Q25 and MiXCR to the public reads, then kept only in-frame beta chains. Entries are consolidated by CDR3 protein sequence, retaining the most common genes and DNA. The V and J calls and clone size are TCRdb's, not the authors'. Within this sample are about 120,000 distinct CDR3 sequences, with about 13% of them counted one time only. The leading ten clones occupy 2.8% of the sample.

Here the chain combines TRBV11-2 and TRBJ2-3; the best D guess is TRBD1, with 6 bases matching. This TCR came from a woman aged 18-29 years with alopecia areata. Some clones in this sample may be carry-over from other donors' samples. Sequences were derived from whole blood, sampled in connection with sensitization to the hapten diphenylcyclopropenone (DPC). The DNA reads TGTGCCAGCAGCTTAGGTTGGGGGCGGACGGATACGCAGTATTTT. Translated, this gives CASSLGWGRTDTQYF.